Sequencing of this T cell receptor beta chain was carried out in a study of molecular identifiers for immune sequencing clone quantification. This clonotype appeared once. The junction does not match germline at one end; this may be a read error. TCRdb fed the PCR reads into MiXCR, producing one record per CDR3 protein. The table shows 350,000 or so distinct CDR3 sequences, with 20% to 25% occurring only once. This clonotype was obtained from a human donor in good health. Some libraries in this study had Jurkat cell RNA spiked in. Sequencing was carried out using naive CD8+ T cells from blood, with Jurkat cell RNA spiked in. This sample's subset: FACS-sorted CD8+CD4-CCR7+CD45RA+ naive T cells.

This chain's CDR3 is CTSSRAGGTTDTQYF. CDR3 nucleotides: TGTACCAGTAGTAGAGCGGGGGGCACCACAGATACGCAGTATTTT. The chain joins TRBV19 to TRBJ2-3; 9 nucleotides match TRBD2. Germline loops: CDR1 LNHDA, CDR2 SQIVND (reference sequence). This CDR3 spans 15 amino acids.